This record concerns one T cell receptor (beta chain) sequence. Trimming cost V 6 bases and J 3 bases, with 17 bases left between them. CDR1 and CDR2 from the germline V gene are KGHSH and LQKENI. The CDR3 is 16 residues long. The source of the sample is a study of control samples from healthy donors and cancer patients. Assay used: immunoSEQ multiplex PCR; TCRdb lists only in-frame clones, some missing. The sample has some 120,000 clones, roughly 94% seen once. The sequence was collected from a man younger than 45 in good health. The chain has TRBV18 and TRBJ1-4; D gene uncertain. Material for sequencing was blood. CDR3 bases: TGTGCCAGCTCTCGGACGCTCAGGAGCCCTAATGAAAAACTGTTTTTT. This codes for CASSRTLRSPNEKLFF.